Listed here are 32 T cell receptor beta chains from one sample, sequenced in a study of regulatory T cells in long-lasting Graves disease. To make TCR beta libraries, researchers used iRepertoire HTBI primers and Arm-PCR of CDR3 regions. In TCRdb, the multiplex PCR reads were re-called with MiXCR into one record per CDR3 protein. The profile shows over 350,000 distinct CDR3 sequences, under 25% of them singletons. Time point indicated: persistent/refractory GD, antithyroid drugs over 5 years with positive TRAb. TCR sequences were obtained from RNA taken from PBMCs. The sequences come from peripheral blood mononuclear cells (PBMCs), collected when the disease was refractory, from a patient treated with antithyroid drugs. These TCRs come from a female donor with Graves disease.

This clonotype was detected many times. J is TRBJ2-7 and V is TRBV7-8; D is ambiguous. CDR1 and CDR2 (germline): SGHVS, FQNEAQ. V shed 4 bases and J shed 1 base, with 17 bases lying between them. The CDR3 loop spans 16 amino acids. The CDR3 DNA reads TGTGCCAGCAGCTATAACCCCGCTACCCTTTCCTACGAGCAGTACTTC. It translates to CASSYNPATLSYEQYF.

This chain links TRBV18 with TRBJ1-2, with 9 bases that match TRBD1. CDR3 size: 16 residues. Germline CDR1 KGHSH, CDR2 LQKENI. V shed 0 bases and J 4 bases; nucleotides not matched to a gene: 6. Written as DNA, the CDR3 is TGTGCCAGCTCACCACCCGGGACAGGGATAACCTATGGCTACACCTTC. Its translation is CASSPPGTGITYGYTF.

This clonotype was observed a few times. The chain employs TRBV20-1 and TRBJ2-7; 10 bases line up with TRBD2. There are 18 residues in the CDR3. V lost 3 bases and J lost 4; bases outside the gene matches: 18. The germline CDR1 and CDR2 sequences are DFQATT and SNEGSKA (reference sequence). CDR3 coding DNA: TGCAGTGCTAGGTTTAGCGCTAGCGGGAGTAGTTTGTCTTACGAGCAGTACTTC. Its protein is CSARFSASGSSLSYEQYF.

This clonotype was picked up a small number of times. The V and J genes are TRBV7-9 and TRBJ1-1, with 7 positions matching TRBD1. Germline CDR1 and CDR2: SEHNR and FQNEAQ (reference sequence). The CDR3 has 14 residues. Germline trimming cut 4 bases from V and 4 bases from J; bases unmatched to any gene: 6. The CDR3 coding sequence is TGTGCCAGCAGCTCCGTAACAGGGGTCACTGAAGCTTTCTTT. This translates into CASSSVTGVTEAFF. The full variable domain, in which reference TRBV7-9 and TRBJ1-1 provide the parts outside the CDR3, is DTGVSQNPRHKITKRGQNVTFRCDPISEHNRLYWYRQTLGQGPEFLTYFQNEAQLEKSRLLSDRFSAERPKGSFSTLEIQRTEQGDSAMYLCASSSVTGVTEAFFGQGTRLTVV.

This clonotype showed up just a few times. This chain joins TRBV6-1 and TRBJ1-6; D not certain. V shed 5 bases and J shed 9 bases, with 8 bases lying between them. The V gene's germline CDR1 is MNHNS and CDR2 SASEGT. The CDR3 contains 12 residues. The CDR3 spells CASSPERSPLHF. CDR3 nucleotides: TGTGCCAGCAGTCCGGAGCGTTCACCCCTCCACTTT.

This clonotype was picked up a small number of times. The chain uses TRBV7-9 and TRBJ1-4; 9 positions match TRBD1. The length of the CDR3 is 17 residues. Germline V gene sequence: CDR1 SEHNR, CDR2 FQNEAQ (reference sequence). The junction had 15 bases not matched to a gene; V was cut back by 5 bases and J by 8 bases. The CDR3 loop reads CASSPRPSGTGNEKLFF. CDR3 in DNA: TGTGCCAGCAGCCCCCGCCCTTCCGGGACAGGGAACGAAAAACTGTTTTTT.

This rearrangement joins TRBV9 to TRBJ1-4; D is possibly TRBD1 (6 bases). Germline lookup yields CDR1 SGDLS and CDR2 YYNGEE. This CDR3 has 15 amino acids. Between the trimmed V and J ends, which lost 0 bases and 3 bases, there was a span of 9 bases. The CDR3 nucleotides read TGTGCCAGCAGCGTAGAGGGGGTGGCTAATGAAAAACTGTTTTTT. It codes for CASSVEGVANEKLFF.

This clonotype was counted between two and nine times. CDR3 in DNA: TGTGCCTGGAGTGCAACGGGAAACACTGAAGCTTTCTTT. It codes for CAWSATGNTEAFF. This rearrangement joins TRBV30 to TRBJ1-1, with D unclear. V was clipped by 1 base and J by 2 bases, with 8 bases between them. Germline CDR1 GTSNPN, CDR2 SVGIG (reference sequence). This CDR3 region has 13 residues.

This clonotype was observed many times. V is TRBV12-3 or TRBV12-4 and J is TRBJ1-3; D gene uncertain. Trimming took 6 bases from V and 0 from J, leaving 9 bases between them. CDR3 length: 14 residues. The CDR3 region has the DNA TGTGCCAGCAGCTTGGGCACCTCTGGAAACACCATATATTTT. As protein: CASSLGTSGNTIYF.

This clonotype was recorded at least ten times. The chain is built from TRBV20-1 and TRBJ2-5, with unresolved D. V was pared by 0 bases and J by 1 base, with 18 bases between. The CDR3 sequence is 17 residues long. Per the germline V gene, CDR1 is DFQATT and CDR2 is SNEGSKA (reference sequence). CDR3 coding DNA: TGCAGTGCTAGAGATATTTGGGGATCATACGGCCAAGAGACCCAGTACTTC. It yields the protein CSARDIWGSYGQETQYF.

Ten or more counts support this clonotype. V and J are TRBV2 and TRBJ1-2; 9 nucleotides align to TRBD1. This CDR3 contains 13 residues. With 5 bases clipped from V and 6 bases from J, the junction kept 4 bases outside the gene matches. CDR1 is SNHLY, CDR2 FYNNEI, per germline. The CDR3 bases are TGTGCCAGCAGTCAGGACAGGGGAGATGGCTACACCTTC. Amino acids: CASSQDRGDGYTF.

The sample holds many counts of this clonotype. In nucleotides, the CDR3 is TGCAGTGCTCGGGGAGCGCGTGGGGAGCAGTACTTC. Translated: CSARGARGEQYF. V and J are TRBV20-1 and TRBJ2-7; D is possibly TRBD2 (5 bases). Germline assignment: CDR1 DFQATT and CDR2 SNEGSKA (reference sequence). V lost 5 bases and J lost 7, with 15 bases in between. This CDR3 region has 12 residues.

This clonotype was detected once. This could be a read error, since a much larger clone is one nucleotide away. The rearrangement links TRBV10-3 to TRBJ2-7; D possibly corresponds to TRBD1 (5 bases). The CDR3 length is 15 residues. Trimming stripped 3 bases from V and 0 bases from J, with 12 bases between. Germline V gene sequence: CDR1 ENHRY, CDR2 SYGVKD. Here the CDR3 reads CAISEWGESSYEQYF. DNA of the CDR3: TGTGCCATCAGTGAATGGGGCGAAAGCTCCTACGAGCAGTACTTC.

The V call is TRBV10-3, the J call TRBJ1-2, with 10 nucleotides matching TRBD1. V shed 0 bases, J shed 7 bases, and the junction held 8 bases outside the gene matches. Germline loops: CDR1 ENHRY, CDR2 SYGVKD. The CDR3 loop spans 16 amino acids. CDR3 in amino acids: CAISESVTGGAGGYTF. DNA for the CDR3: TGTGCCATCAGTGAGTCGGTGACAGGGGGCGCGGGTGGCTACACCTTC.

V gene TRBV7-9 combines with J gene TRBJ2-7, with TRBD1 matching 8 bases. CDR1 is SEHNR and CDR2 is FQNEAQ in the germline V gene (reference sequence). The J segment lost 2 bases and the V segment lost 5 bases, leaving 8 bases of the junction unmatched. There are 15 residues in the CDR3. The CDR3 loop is CASSLRGPETYEQYF. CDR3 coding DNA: TGTGCCAGCAGCCTCAGGGGGCCGGAGACCTACGAGCAGTACTTC.

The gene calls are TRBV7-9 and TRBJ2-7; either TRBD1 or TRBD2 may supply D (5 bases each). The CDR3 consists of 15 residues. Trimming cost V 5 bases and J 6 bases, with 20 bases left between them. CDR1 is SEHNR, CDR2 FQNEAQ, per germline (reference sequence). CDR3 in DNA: TGTGCCAGCAGCCTACCCGGGACCCCTTCCAGCGAGCAGTACTTC. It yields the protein CASSLPGTPSSEQYF. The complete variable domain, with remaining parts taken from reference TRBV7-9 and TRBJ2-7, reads DTGVSQNPRHKITKRGQNVTFRCDPISEHNRLYWYRQTLGQGPEFLTYFQNEAQLEKSRLLSDRFSAERPKGSFSTLEIQRTEQGDSAMYLCASSLPGTPSSEQYFGPGTRLTVT.

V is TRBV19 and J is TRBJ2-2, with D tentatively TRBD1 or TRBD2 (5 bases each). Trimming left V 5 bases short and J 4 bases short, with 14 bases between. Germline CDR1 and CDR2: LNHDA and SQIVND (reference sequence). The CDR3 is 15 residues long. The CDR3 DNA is TGTGCCAGTAGTTCTCCGGGACGGACCACCGGGGAGCTGTTTTTT. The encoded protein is CASSSPGRTTGELFF.

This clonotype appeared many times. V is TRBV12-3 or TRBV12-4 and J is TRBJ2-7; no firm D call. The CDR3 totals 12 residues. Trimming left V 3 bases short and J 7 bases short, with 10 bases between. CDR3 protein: CASSFILGEQYF. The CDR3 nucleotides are TGTGCCAGCAGTTTTATCTTGGGGGAGCAGTACTTC.

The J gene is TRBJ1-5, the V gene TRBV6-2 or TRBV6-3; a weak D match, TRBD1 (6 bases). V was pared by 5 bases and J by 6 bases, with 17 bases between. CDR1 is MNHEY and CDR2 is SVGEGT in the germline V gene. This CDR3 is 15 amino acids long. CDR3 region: CASSTRGGLVQPQHF. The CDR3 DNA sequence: TGTGCCAGCAGTACAAGAGGGGGGTTGGTTCAGCCCCAGCATTTT.

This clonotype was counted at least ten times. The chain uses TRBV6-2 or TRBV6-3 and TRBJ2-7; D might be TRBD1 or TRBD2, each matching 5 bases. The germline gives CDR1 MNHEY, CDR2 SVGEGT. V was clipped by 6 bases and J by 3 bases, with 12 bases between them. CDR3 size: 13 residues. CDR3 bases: TGTGCCAGCAGCACGGGACGGAGCTACGAGCAGTACTTC. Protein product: CASSTGRSYEQYF.

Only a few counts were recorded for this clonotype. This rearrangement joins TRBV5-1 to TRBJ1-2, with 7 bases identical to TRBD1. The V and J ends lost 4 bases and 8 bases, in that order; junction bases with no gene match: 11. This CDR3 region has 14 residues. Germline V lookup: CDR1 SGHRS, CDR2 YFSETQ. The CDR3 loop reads CASSPAARGQGYTF. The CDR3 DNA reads TGCGCCAGCAGCCCAGCCGCGAGGGGGCAGGGCTACACCTTC.

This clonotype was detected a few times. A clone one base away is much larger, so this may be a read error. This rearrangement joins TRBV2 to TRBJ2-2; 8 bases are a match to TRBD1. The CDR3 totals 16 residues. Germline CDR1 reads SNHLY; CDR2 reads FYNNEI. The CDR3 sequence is CASSSTGDGGPGDLFF. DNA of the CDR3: TGTGCCAGCAGTTCGACAGGGGATGGGGGACCCGGGGATCTGTTTTTT.

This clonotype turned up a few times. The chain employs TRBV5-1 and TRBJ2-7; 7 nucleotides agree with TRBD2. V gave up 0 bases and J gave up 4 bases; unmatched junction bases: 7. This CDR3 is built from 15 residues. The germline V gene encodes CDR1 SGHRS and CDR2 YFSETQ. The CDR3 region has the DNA TGCGCCAGCAGCTTGGACGGGACTACTAAATACGAGCAGTACTTC. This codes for CASSLDGTTKYEQYF.

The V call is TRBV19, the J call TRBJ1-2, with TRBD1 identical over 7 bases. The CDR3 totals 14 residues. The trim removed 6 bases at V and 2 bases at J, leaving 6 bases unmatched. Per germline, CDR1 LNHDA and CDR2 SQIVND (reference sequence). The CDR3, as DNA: TGTGCCAGTAGACCGAGGGACAGAAACTATGGCTACACCTTC. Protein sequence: CASRPRDRNYGYTF.

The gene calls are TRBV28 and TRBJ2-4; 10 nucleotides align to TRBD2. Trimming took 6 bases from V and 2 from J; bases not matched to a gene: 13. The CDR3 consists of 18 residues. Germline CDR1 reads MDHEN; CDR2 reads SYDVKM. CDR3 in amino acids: CASSQTAGGPVTKNIQYF. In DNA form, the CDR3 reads TGTGCCAGCAGCCAAACAGCGGGAGGGCCGGTGACCAAAAACATTCAGTACTTC.

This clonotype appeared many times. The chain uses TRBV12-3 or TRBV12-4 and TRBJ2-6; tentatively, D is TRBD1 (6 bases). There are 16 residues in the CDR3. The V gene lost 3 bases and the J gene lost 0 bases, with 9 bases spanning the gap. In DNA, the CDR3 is TGTGCCAGCAGTTTGGACAGTCGCTCTGGGGCCAACGTCCTGACTTTC. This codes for CASSLDSRSGANVLTF.

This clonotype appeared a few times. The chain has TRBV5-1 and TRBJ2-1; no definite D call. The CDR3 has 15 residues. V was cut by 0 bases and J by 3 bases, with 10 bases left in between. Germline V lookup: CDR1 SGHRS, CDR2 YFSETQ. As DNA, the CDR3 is TGCGCCAGCAGCTTGGTTGGTGAGGTCTACAATGAGCAGTTCTTC. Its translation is CASSLVGEVYNEQFF. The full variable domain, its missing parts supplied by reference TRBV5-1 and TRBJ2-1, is KAGVTQTPRYLIKTRGQQVTLSCSPISGHRSVSWYQQTPGQGLQFLFEYFSETQRNKGNFPGRFSGRQFSNSRSEMNVSTLELGDSALYLCASSLVGEVYNEQFFGPGTRLTVL.

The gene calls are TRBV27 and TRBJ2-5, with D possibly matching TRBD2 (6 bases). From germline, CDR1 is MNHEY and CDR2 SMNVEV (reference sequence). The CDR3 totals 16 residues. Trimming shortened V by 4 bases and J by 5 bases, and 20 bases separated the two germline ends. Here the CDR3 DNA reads TGTGCCAGCAGTTCCCCGTTAGGGTCTGGAGGGGAGACCCAGTACTTC. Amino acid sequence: CASSSPLGSGGETQYF.

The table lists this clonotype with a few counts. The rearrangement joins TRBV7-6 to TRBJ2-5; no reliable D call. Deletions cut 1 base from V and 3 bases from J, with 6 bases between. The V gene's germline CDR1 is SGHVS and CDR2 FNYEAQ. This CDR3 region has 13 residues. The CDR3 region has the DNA TGTGCCAGCAGCTTAGTGGCAGAAGAGACCCAGTACTTC. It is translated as CASSLVAEETQYF.

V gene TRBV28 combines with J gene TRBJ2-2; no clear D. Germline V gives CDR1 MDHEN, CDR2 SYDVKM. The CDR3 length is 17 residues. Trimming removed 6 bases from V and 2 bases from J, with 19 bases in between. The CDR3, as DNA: TGTGCCAGCAGCTCAATTAAAAGTCAAGGCAACACCGGGGAGCTGTTTTTT. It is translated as CASSSIKSQGNTGELFF.

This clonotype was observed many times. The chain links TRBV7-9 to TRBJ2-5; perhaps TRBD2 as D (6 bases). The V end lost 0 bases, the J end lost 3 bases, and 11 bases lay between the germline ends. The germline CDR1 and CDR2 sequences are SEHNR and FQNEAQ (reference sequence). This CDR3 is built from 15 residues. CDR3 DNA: TGTGCCAGCAGCTTAGCCGGGACTGCAAAAGAGACCCAGTACTTC. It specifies CASSLAGTAKETQYF.

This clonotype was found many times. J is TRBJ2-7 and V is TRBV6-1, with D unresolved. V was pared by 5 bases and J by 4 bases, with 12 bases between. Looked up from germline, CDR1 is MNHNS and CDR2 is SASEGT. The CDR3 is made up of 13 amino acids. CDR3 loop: CASSRVPLYEQYF. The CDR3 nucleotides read TGTGCCAGCAGTCGGGTCCCCCTGTACGAGCAGTACTTC.